These 11 T cell receptor beta chains came from one sample sequenced in a study of CD8+CD57+ T cells in acquired aplastic anemia. The template for TCR beta VDJ and CDR3 sequence profiling was genomic DNA. TCRdb re-called the reads with MiXCR, one entry per CDR3 protein. The repertoire holds more than 250,000 distinct CDR3 sequences, with 45% to 65% as singletons. Sequenced sample: sorted CD4+, CD8+, or CD8+CD57+ T cells (not recorded which) from PBMCs. The receptors come from a human donor with severe aplastic anemia or a healthy control (not recorded which).

The V call is TRBV7-2, the J call TRBJ2-3; D unresolved. CDR3 length: 14 amino acids. Per germline, CDR1 SGHTA and CDR2 FQGNSA. The V end lost 1 base, the J end lost 6 bases, and 11 bases lay between the germline ends. CDR3 amino acids: CASSLGLRMDTQYF. CDR3 DNA sequence: TGTGCCAGCAGCTTAGGTTTGAGAATGGATACGCAGTATTTT. Full variable domain (missing parts from reference TRBV7-2 and TRBJ2-3): GAGVSQSPSNKVTEKGKDVELRCDPISGHTALYWYRQSLGQGLEFLIYFQGNSAPDKSGLPSDRFSAERTGGSVSTLTIQRTQQEDSAVYLCASSLGLRMDTQYFGPGTRLTVL.

The chain links TRBV20-1 to TRBJ2-5, with D unclear. V lost 3 bases and J lost 6, with 8 bases in between. Per the germline V gene, CDR1 is DFQATT and CDR2 is SNEGSKA (reference sequence). The CDR3 consists of 11 residues. DNA for the CDR3: TGCAGTGCTAGTTTGGGAAAGACCCAGTACTTC. This codes for CSASLGKTQYF.

The chain couples TRBV5-1 to TRBJ2-3; tentatively, D is TRBD1 or TRBD2 (5 bases each). The CDR3 totals 14 residues. The germline V gene has CDR1 SGHRS and CDR2 YFSETQ. Trimming pared 4 bases from V and 2 bases from J, leaving 11 bases between. The CDR3 DNA is TGCGCCAGCAGCGACGGGACCCTCACAGATACGCAGTATTTT. Its translation: CASSDGTLTDTQYF.

This clonotype was recorded at least ten times. V gene TRBV6-5 combines with J gene TRBJ2-2; D tentatively reads TRBD1 or TRBD2 (5 bases each). This CDR3 is built from 15 residues. Germline V gene sequence: CDR1 MNHEY, CDR2 SVGAGI. The V end lost 4 bases, the J end lost 4 bases, and 13 bases lay between the germline ends. The CDR3 loop is CASSSGPPPTGELFF. CDR3 in DNA: TGTGCCAGCAGTTCGGGACCACCCCCCACCGGGGAGCTGTTTTTT.

The chain recombines TRBV12-3 or TRBV12-4 with TRBJ2-7; 13 bases fit TRBD2. With 4 bases clipped from V and 2 bases from J, the junction kept 2 bases outside the gene matches. This CDR3 region has 15 residues. CDR3 nucleotides: TGTGCCAGCAGTTCTGGACTAGCGGGAGCCTACGAGCAGTACTTC. It is translated as CASSSGLAGAYEQYF.

This clonotype was seen repeatedly, ten times or more. The chain joins TRBV2 to TRBJ2-1; D possibly matches TRBD1 or TRBD2 (5 bases each). V was shortened by 10 bases and J by 3 bases, with 13 bases between the two germline ends. The CDR3 is 13 residues long. Germline-derived CDR1 and CDR2 are SNHLY and FYNNEI. The CDR3 loop is CATLGAVYNEQFF. The CDR3 bases are TGTGCCACCCTCGGGGCAGTCTACAATGAGCAGTTCTTC.

This chain connects TRBV24-1 to TRBJ1-5; no firm D call. CDR3 length: 12 residues. CDR1 KGHDR and CDR2 SFDVKD come from the germline V gene. V was shortened by 0 bases and J by 11 bases, with 7 bases between the two germline ends. CDR3 region: CATSDLKETQHF. CDR3 coding DNA: TGTGCCACCAGTGATTTGAAAGAGACCCAGCATTTT.

V usage is TRBV29-1 and J usage is TRBJ2-3; D is unclear. CDR1 is SQVTM, CDR2 ANQGSEA, per germline. Trimming pared 4 bases from V and 0 bases from J, leaving 8 bases between. There are 13 residues in the CDR3. CDR3 amino acids: CSVVVSSTDTQYF. CDR3 DNA sequence: TGCAGCGTTGTGGTATCTAGCACAGATACGCAGTATTTT.

This clonotype was seen many times. This chain connects TRBV11-1 to TRBJ2-3, with D perhaps assigned TRBD1 or TRBD2 (6 bases each). The CDR3 has 14 amino acids. Per germline, CDR1 SGHAT and CDR2 FQDESV (reference sequence). Trimming took 2 bases from V and 6 from J, leaving 12 bases between them. The CDR3 here is CASSLRGAKDTQYF. In DNA, the CDR3 is TGTGCCAGCAGCTTAAGGGGGGCCAAGGATACGCAGTATTTT.

The chain recombines TRBV7-6 with TRBJ2-5, with D perhaps TRBD1 (5 bases). In germline, CDR1 is SGHVS, CDR2 FNYEAQ. Trimming cost V 4 bases and J 4 bases, with 13 bases left between them. The CDR3 loop spans 14 amino acids. The CDR3 DNA reads TGTGCCAGCAGCTATAGACAGAACTTAGAGACCCAGTACTTC. Translated: CASSYRQNLETQYF.

This clonotype was detected ten times or more. The chain recombines TRBV7-3 with TRBJ2-1; 7 nucleotides align to TRBD1. Trimming removed 5 bases from V and 6 bases from J; junction bases left unmatched: 4. This CDR3 is built from 13 residues. Germline V gene data show CDR1 as SGHTA and CDR2 as FQGTGA. CDR3 protein: CASSTDRANEQFF. The CDR3 DNA reads TGTGCCAGCAGCACAGACAGGGCCAATGAGCAGTTCTTC.